The rows below give T cell receptor beta chains drawn from one sample of a study of T cell repertoires in cytomegalovirus infection. TCRdb ran MiXCR on the reads and lists one entry per CDR3 protein. Among about 770,000 distinct CDR3 sequences listed, roughly 28% were seen once. Their specific antigens are unknown. The source was cultured CD8+ T cells from PBMCs, collected from culture after CMV antigen stimulation. These receptors originate from a human donor in good health (CMV status not recorded). Some clones in this sample may be carry-over from other donors' samples. CDR3s include the opening cysteine and the closing phenylalanine or tryptophan. Each record gives: V gene, D gene, clone size, J gene, CDR3 DNA, CDR3 protein. A D gene is named only where the DNA matches it firmly. The size field is filled for only some rows; it gives once, few, many or a size class.

TRBV9	-	once	TRBJ2-6	TGTGCCAGCAGCGTAGCTTCGAGGGCCCCCTCTGGGGCCAACGTCCTGACTTTC	CASSVASRAPSGANVLTF
TRBV29-1	TRBD2	-	TRBJ2-1	TGCAGCGTTGAAAAGATCAGCGGGGGGGCCTATGAGCAGTTCTTC	CSVEKISGGAYEQFF
TRBV27	TRBD2	-	TRBJ2-1	TGTGCCAGCACTCCTATACCGTGGGGGGGTGAGCAGTTCTTC	CASTPIPWGGEQFF
TRBV7-9	-	many	TRBJ2-1	TGTGCCAGCAGCGATACAAGGGGAAGCTCCTACAATGAGCAGTTCTTC	CASSDTRGSSYNEQFF
TRBV9	TRBD2	-	TRBJ2-2	TGTGCCAGCGCGGGTCCCGGTAGCGGGGGATACACCGGGGAGCTGTTTTTT	CASAGPGSGGYTGELFF
TRBV6-5	TRBD2	few	TRBJ2-7	TGTGCCAGCAGTTCCCCCGGGACTAGCGGAAATCTCTACGAGCAGTACTTC	CASSSPGTSGNLYEQYF
TRBV12-3/TRBV12-4	-	few	TRBJ2-2	TGTGCCAGCAGGGTCCACACCGGGGAGCTGTTTTTT	CASRVHTGELFF
TRBV3-1	-	few	TRBJ2-2	TGTGCCAGCAGCCAAGTCAGCCCAGGGCCAAACACCGGGGAGCTGTTTTTT	CASSQVSPGPNTGELFF
TRBV18	-	-	TRBJ1-4	TGTGCCAGCTCACCAAACCGGGCCCAGGACGAAAAACTGTTTTTT	CASSPNRAQDEKLFF
TRBV7-9	TRBD2	-	TRBJ2-1	TGTGCCAGCAGCTTATTAGCTAGCGGGGGGGAAAATGAGCAGTTCTTC	CASSLLASGGENEQFF
TRBV11-2	-	-	TRBJ1-1	TGTGCCAGCATCAATGGGGGTGACACTGAAGCTTTCTTT	CASINGGDTEAFF
TRBV4-2	-	-	TRBJ1-1	TGTGCCAGCAGCCAAGAGACGGCGGGGAACACTGAAGCTTTCTTT	CASSQETAGNTEAFF
TRBV14	TRBD2	-	TRBJ2-7	TGTGCCAGCAGCCAAACCGGGGGGGGCGACTCCTACGAGCAGTACTTC	CASSQTGGGDSYEQYF
TRBV6-6	TRBD2	-	TRBJ2-3	TGTGCCAGCAGCCACGCGGGGGGGGGCACAGATACGCAGTATTTT	CASSHAGGGTDTQYF
TRBV29-1	TRBD1	-	TRBJ1-5	TGCAGCGTCGGTGGATGGACAGGTCGGAACATCGGTCAGCCCCAGCATTTT	CSVGGWTGRNIGQPQHF
TRBV6-6	-	-	TRBJ2-5	TGTGCCAGCAGTCTCTACCCCTGGGGCTACCAAGAGACCCAGTACTTC	CASSLYPWGYQETQYF
TRBV10-3	-	few	TRBJ1-2	TGTGCCATCAGTGAGGTACAGATACCTATCTATGGCTACACCTTC	CAISEVQIPIYGYTF
TRBV4-1	TRBD2	-	TRBJ2-1	TGCGCCAGCAGCTCAGGTGGTAGCGGGGTGACCCGCACCAATGAGCAGTTCTTC	CASSSGGSGVTRTNEQFF
TRBV6-1	TRBD1	-	TRBJ2-2	TGTGCCAGCAGACAGGGGTCAGGGGAGCTGTTTTTT	CASRQGSGELFF
TRBV28	TRBD1	-	TRBJ1-2	TGTGCCAGCAGCCGGATGGACAGGGCATACTATGGCTACACCTTC	CASSRMDRAYYGYTF
TRBV7-3	TRBD2	-	TRBJ2-1	TGTGCCAGCAGCTTATGGGAGGGGCAATACAATGAGCAGTTCTTC	CASSLWEGQYNEQFF
TRBV6-5	TRBD2	few	TRBJ2-1	TGTGCCAGCAGTTATTCCCAAGCGGGGAGCTCCTACAATGAGCAGTTCTTC	CASSYSQAGSSYNEQFF
TRBV7-6	-	many	TRBJ2-1	TGTGCCAGCAGCCGGGGCACCGATGAGCAGTTCTTC	CASSRGTDEQFF
TRBV7-6	TRBD2	few	TRBJ2-3	TGTGCCAGCAGCCAACGGCCGACTAGCGGGGGACTCACAGATACGCAGTATTTT	CASSQRPTSGGLTDTQYF
TRBV11-2	TRBD2	-	TRBJ2-1	TGTGCCAGCAGTCAACTAGCGGGCACCGGGATGGAGCAGTTCTTC	CASSQLAGTGMEQFF
TRBV27	-	few	TRBJ2-5	TGTGCCAGCAGTTTCGGACGCTCGGAGACCCAGTACTTC	CASSFGRSETQYF
TRBV27	-	-	TRBJ2-3	TGTGCCAGCAGTCTCGGGGCTCTTGGAGATACGCAGTATTTT	CASSLGALGDTQYF
TRBV7-9	-	few	TRBJ2-3	TGTGCCAGCAGACAGTATCAAAGCACAGATACGCAGTATTTT	CASRQYQSTDTQYF
TRBV7-2	TRBD2	few	TRBJ2-2	TGTGCCAGCAGCTTAGCCACTAGCGGGGGGGAGCTGTTTTTT	CASSLATSGGELFF
TRBV11-3	TRBD1	few	TRBJ2-1	TGTGCCAGCAGCGGTTACAGGGGGCGAGATACGGATGAGCAGTTCTTC	CASSGYRGRDTDEQFF
TRBV10-3	-	-	TRBJ1-1	TGTGCCGCCGGCCCGGGAGGACAGATTGCATTTATGAACACTGAAGCTTTCTTT	CAAGPGGQIAFMNTEAFF
TRBV6-2/TRBV6-3	-	few	TRBJ1-1	TGTGCCAGCAGTTACCCAGGGGTGGCCACTGAAGCTTTCTTT	CASSYPGVATEAFF
TRBV6-5	TRBD2	-	TRBJ2-7	TGTGCCAGCAGTTACTCAGCGGGGGGGCTCCACGAGCAGTACTTC	CASSYSAGGLHEQYF
TRBV12-3/TRBV12-4	TRBD1	-	TRBJ1-4	TGTGCCAGCAGGCGGACAGGGGGTAATGAAAAACTGTTTTTT	CASRRTGGNEKLFF
TRBV6-2/TRBV6-3	-	few	TRBJ2-3	TGTGCCAGCAGTGGAGGGACCCATCCTGGGACAGATACGCAGTATTTT	CASSGGTHPGTDTQYF
TRBV7-6	TRBD1	few	TRBJ2-3	TGTGCCAGCAGCTCTTCAGGGGGCACGTCTGGGGTCACAGATACGCAGTATTTT	CASSSSGGTSGVTDTQYF
TRBV19	-	few	TRBJ1-2	TGTGCCAGTAGTATAGATAACGGACCCTATGGCTACACCTTC	CASSIDNGPYGYTF
TRBV3-1	-	-	TRBJ2-2	TGTGCCAGCAGCCAAGATTTAGGCATTAACACCGGGGAGCTGTTTTTT	CASSQDLGINTGELFF
TRBV27	-	-	TRBJ2-1	TGTGCCAGCAGTTTAACAGGGAACTCCTACAATGAGCAGTTCTTC	CASSLTGNSYNEQFF
TRBV7-9	TRBD1	many	TRBJ2-1	TGTGCCAGCAGCATCCGGGACAGGGGATTCTACAATGAGCAGTTCTTC	CASSIRDRGFYNEQFF
TRBV7-9	TRBD1	few	TRBJ1-6	TGTGCCAGCAGCCTCGGACAGGGCGGTAATTCACCCCTCCACTTT	CASSLGQGGNSPLHF
TRBV6-2/TRBV6-3	-	-	TRBJ1-2	TGTGCCAGCAGTTACTCAAGGGACACCGGCTATGGCTACACCTTC	CASSYSRDTGYGYTF
TRBV5-1	-	few	TRBJ1-1	TGCGCCAGCATTACAAACACTGAAGCTTTCTTT	CASITNTEAFF
TRBV7-2	-	many	TRBJ2-5	TGTGCCAGCAGCTTAGATCCCGTGGGGGTGCTGGAGACCCAGTACTTC	CASSLDPVGVLETQYF
TRBV7-9	-	few	TRBJ1-1	TGTGCCAGCAGCCAAGAGGTCCACAGGGTGAACACTGAAGCTTTCTTT	CASSQEVHRVNTEAFF
TRBV7-4	TRBD2	-	TRBJ2-1	TGTGCCAGCAGCCCCAGGACTAGCGGGGCCTCCTACAATGAGCAGTTCTTC	CASSPRTSGASYNEQFF
TRBV12-5	-	many	TRBJ1-1	TGTGCTAGTGGTTTGGTATTAGGAAACAGGGAGAACACTGAAGCTTTCTTT	CASGLVLGNRENTEAFF
TRBV7-9	-	many	TRBJ1-1	TGTGCCAGCAGCTTATCTGGGGGGTGGAACACTGAAGCTTTCTTT	CASSLSGGWNTEAFF